What follows are 27 T cell receptor beta chains derived from one specimen sequenced in a study of blood T cell repertoires in COVID-19. The protocol was immunoSEQ multiplex PCR, while the TCRdb copy is restricted to in-frame clones and leaves out a portion. The data contain 200,000 or so clones, 92% of them singletons. Input material: peripheral blood. Source of these receptors: a man aged 60 to 69 with COVID-19, enrolled during active disease.

This rearrangement joins TRBV3-1 (or the pseudogene TRBV3-2) to TRBJ2-3; TRBD1 matches at 8 bases. Germline trimming cut 8 bases from V and 0 bases from J; bases unmatched to any gene: 1. Germline V CDR1 and CDR2: LGHDT, YNNKEL (reference sequence). CDR3 length: 13 amino acids. The CDR3 sequence: CASQGASTDTQYF. The CDR3 nucleotides are TGTGCCAGCCAGGGGGCCAGCACAGATACGCAGTATTTT.

The chain is built from TRBV5-5 and TRBJ1-1; 8 bases agree with TRBD1. Looked up from germline, CDR1 is SGHKS and CDR2 is YYEKEE (reference sequence). The J segment lost 0 bases and the V segment lost 4 bases, leaving 8 bases of the junction unmatched. CDR3 length: 16 residues. The CDR3 region has the DNA TGTGCCAGCAGCACCGGGACAGGTCACATGAACACTGAAGCTTTCTTT. Amino acids: CASSTGTGHMNTEAFF.

The chain couples TRBV5-5 to TRBJ1-1; the match to TRBD1 covers 7 bases. After removal of 2 bases from V and 4 bases from J, the junction contained 2 bases not matched to a gene. The germline gives CDR1 SGHKS, CDR2 YYEKEE (reference sequence). The CDR3 has 13 amino acids. DNA for the CDR3: TGTGCCAGCAGCTTTGACAGGGCCACTGAAGCTTTCTTT. Translated, it gives CASSFDRATEAFF.

The chain uses TRBV19 and TRBJ2-7, with TRBD1 matching over 7 bases. The length of the CDR3 is 14 residues. CDR1 and CDR2 from the germline V gene are LNHDA and SQIVND (reference sequence). After removal of 3 bases from V and 2 bases from J, the junction contained 4 bases not matched to a gene. Here the CDR3 DNA reads TGTGCCAGTAGTATTAGACAGGGCCCCTACGAGCAGTACTTC. Encoded protein: CASSIRQGPYEQYF.

The chain has TRBV24-1 and TRBJ1-2, with TRBD1 as a possible D gene (5 bases). CDR3 length equals 16 residues. Trimming stripped 2 bases from V and 4 bases from J, with 16 bases between. The germline gives CDR1 KGHDR, CDR2 SFDVKD. The CDR3 DNA follows: TGTGCCACCAGTGATTCTACCCCCAGGACACCCTATGGCTACACCTTC. Its translation is CATSDSTPRTPYGYTF.

CDR3 residues: CAEGDGYTF. CDR3 bases: TGTGCAGAGGGCGATGGCTACACCTTC. This sequence joins TRBV21-1 and TRBJ1-2. TRBV21-1 is termed a pseudogene. This CDR3 is built from 9 residues.

The genes are TRBV6-1 and TRBJ1-2, with TRBD1 as a possible D gene (5 bases). The V gene lost 2 bases and the J gene lost 2 bases, with 12 bases spanning the gap. The CDR3 sequence is 15 residues long. CDR1 is MNHNS, CDR2 SASEGT, per germline. The CDR3 nucleotides are TGTGCCAGCAGTGAAATGGGGCAGCCAAACTATGGCTACACCTTC. It specifies CASSEMGQPNYGYTF.

This sequence joins TRBV10-3 and TRBJ2-3; 12 bases line up with TRBD2. Germline CDR1 and CDR2: ENHRY and SYGVKD. The ends lost 6 bases at V and 2 bases at J; junction bases unmatched: 6. CDR3 length: 16 amino acids. CDR3 region: CAISSGLAGNTDTQYF. DNA for the CDR3: TGTGCCATCAGCTCAGGACTAGCGGGGAACACAGATACGCAGTATTTT.

This clone has a handful of counts. The chain combines TRBV28 with TRBJ1-2, with 7 bases fitting TRBD1. Germline V gives CDR1 MDHEN, CDR2 SYDVKM. V shed 6 bases and J 7 bases; nucleotides not matched to a gene: 11. This CDR3 has 14 residues. The CDR3 protein is CASSRATGFGGYTF. CDR3 nucleotides: TGTGCCAGCAGCCGAGCGACAGGGTTCGGTGGCTACACCTTC.

The chain has TRBV7-2 and TRBJ2-3, with TRBD2 matching 7 bases. CDR3 length equals 17 residues. CDR1 is SGHTA and CDR2 is FQGNSA in the germline V gene. V lost 5 bases to trimming and J lost 0 bases; unmatched junction nucleotides: 11. CDR3 loop: CASSPGPSGTSTDTQYF. Written as DNA, the CDR3 is TGTGCCAGCAGCCCAGGCCCTAGCGGAACTAGCACAGATACGCAGTATTTT.

The chain recombines TRBV6-1 with TRBJ1-6; 9 bases line up with TRBD1. The CDR3 sequence is 16 residues long. Germline V lookup: CDR1 MNHNS, CDR2 SASEGT. Unmatched junction bases numbered 10, after V lost 3 bases and J lost 10 bases. CDR3 nucleotides: TGTGCCAGCAGTGACTTGGGGGGACAGGGCTCATCACCCCTCCACTTT. Residues: CASSDLGGQGSSPLHF.

The rearrangement links TRBV5-4 to TRBJ1-5, with D uncertain. The ends were cut back, 4 bases at V and 5 bases at J, with 16 bases in the middle. Germline loops: CDR1 SGHNT, CDR2 YYREEE (reference sequence). This CDR3 is built from 15 residues. The CDR3 DNA sequence: TGTGCCAGCAGCCCTACACCCGGGGAGGATCAGCCCCAGCATTTT. Translated: CASSPTPGEDQPQHF.

With respect to this clone: Other DNA sequences in the same sample also yield this CDR3. J is TRBJ1-2 and V is TRBV30; D uncertain. This CDR3 has 12 amino acids. Germline V CDR1 and CDR2: GTSNPN, SVGIG (reference sequence). Between the trimmed V and J ends, which lost 0 bases and 8 bases, there was a span of 10 bases. Written as DNA, the CDR3 is TGTGCCTGGAGTGTGGGTGGAGGGGGCTACACCTTC. This encodes CAWSVGGGGYTF.

V gene TRBV6-5 combines with J gene TRBJ1-2, with D tentatively TRBD1 (6 bases). The CDR3 consists of 14 residues. From germline, CDR1 is MNHEY and CDR2 SVGAGI. Trimming stripped 7 bases from V and 2 bases from J, with 14 bases between. CDR3 bases: TGTGCCAGCACCCGAACAGGGATCAACTATGGCTACACCTTC. It is translated as CASTRTGINYGYTF.

V and J are TRBV18 and TRBJ1-5, with a possible D match to TRBD1 (6 bases). The germline V gene has CDR1 KGHSH and CDR2 LQKENI. Trimming pared 2 bases from V and 1 base from J, leaving 12 bases between. The CDR3 has 16 amino acids. The CDR3 loop reads CASSPRQEISNQPQHF. CDR3 DNA sequence: TGTGCCAGCTCACCAAGACAGGAAATAAGCAATCAGCCCCAGCATTTT.

The V call is TRBV5-8, the J call TRBJ2-2, with D perhaps TRBD1 (5 bases). Germline V gene data show CDR1 as SGHTS and CDR2 as YDEGEE. This CDR3 spans 15 amino acids. V dropped 5 bases and J dropped 0 bases, with 11 bases sitting between them. For the CDR3, the DNA is TGTGCCAGCAGTCGGACAAAGTCGAACACCGGGGAGCTGTTTTTT. Encoded protein: CASSRTKSNTGELFF. Based on the CDR3 plus reference TRBV5-8 and TRBJ2-2, the full variable domain is EAGVTQSPTHLIKTRGQQATLRCSPISGHTSVYWYQQALGLGLQFLLWYDEGEERNRGNFPPRFSGRQFPNYSSELNVNALELEDSALYLCASSRTKSNTGELFFGEGSRLTVL.

This sequence joins TRBV7-9 and TRBJ2-1, with 12 nucleotides matching TRBD2. Germline V gene data show CDR1 as SEHNR and CDR2 as FQNEAQ (reference sequence). The CDR3 is 16 residues long. The V segment lost 8 bases and the J segment 4 bases; nucleotides outside the gene matches: 9. The CDR3 region has the DNA TGTGCCAGCCTTCCCCTACTAGCGGGAGGATACAATGAGCAGTTCTTC. This encodes CASLPLLAGGYNEQFF.

This chain joins TRBV19 and TRBJ2-1, with 7 positions matching TRBD1. Germline V gives CDR1 LNHDA, CDR2 SQIVND (reference sequence). Trimming removed 5 bases from V and 8 bases from J; junction bases left unmatched: 6. The CDR3 is 13 amino acids. The CDR3 bases are TGTGCCAGTAGTCTCCGACAGGGTGATGAGCAGTTCTTC. Translated, it gives CASSLRQGDEQFF.

About this clone itself: Its ends do not fully match the called genes, so a read error is possible. This chain connects TRBV28 to TRBJ1-3, with 8 positions matching TRBD1. The CDR3 covers 13 residues. From germline, CDR1 is MDHEN and CDR2 SYDVKM. For the CDR3, the DNA is TGTGCCAGCAGCTTACAAGGACAGGGAGGGTCCTCTTTT. Its protein product is CASSLQGQGGSSF.

This chain links TRBV10-3 with TRBJ1-2, with 8 bases identical to TRBD1. The CDR3 runs to 14 residues. The germline V gene encodes CDR1 ENHRY and CDR2 SYGVKD. V lost 5 bases, J lost 4 bases, and 6 bases stayed unmatched. Written as DNA, the CDR3 is TGTGCCATCAGTCCTGGACAGGGTTCCTATGGCTACACCTTC. Its protein product is CAISPGQGSYGYTF.

The V and J genes are TRBV27 and TRBJ2-7, with 8 nucleotides matching TRBD1. The CDR3 extends over 19 amino acids. The germline V gene has CDR1 MNHEY and CDR2 SMNVEV (reference sequence). The J segment lost 0 bases and the V segment lost 3 bases, leaving 16 bases of the junction unmatched. The DNA for the CDR3 is TGTGCCAGCAGTTTCCCCGGGACAGGCCCCATACTCCTCTCCTACGAGCAGTACTTC. Amino acids: CASSFPGTGPILLSYEQYF.

A single count supports this clone. This chain joins TRBV30 and TRBJ1-5; TRBD1 aligns across 7 bases. The V segment lost 2 bases and the J segment 3 bases; nucleotides outside the gene matches: 10. The CDR3 length is 16 residues. CDR1 GTSNPN and CDR2 SVGIG come from the germline V gene (reference sequence). This CDR3 is CAWSTQQGLINQPQHF. CDR3 bases: TGTGCCTGGAGTACCCAACAGGGGCTTATCAATCAGCCCCAGCATTTT.

Only a few counts were recorded for this clone. The chain joins TRBV19 to TRBJ2-5; D call uncertain. Germline CDR1 reads LNHDA; CDR2 reads SQIVND (reference sequence). The CDR3 has 11 residues. V dropped 5 bases and J dropped 2 bases, with 3 bases sitting between them. CDR3 residues: CASSSQETQYF. In DNA, the CDR3 is TGTGCCAGTAGTTCTCAAGAGACCCAGTACTTC.

The chain employs TRBV7-2 and TRBJ2-2; D gene uncertain. The ends were cut back, 4 bases at V and 2 bases at J, with 11 bases in the middle. The CDR3 loop spans 15 amino acids. Germline CDR1 SGHTA, CDR2 FQGNSA. CDR3 in amino acids: CASSSRQINTGELFF. In DNA, the CDR3 is TGTGCCAGCAGCTCTCGACAAATCAACACCGGGGAGCTGTTTTTT. Complete variable domain (other parts from reference TRBV7-2 and TRBJ2-2): GAGVSQSPSNKVTEKGKDVELRCDPISGHTALYWYRQSLGQGLEFLIYFQGNSAPDKSGLPSDRFSAERTGGSVSTLTIQRTQQEDSAVYLCASSSRQINTGELFFGEGSRLTVL.

The chain recombines TRBV5-1 with TRBJ1-6, with a weak D call TRBD1 (6 bases). Between the trimmed V and J ends, which lost 1 base and 7 bases, there was a span of 15 bases. The CDR3 is 16 residues long. The germline V gene encodes CDR1 SGHRS and CDR2 YFSETQ. The CDR3 sequence is CASSLKPGGPNSPLHF. CDR3 bases: TGCGCCAGCAGCTTGAAACCGGGGGGGCCAAATTCACCCCTCCACTTT.

The genes are TRBV5-6 and TRBJ2-3; TRBD2 aligns across 7 bases. The CDR3 extends over 15 amino acids. The germline CDR1 and CDR2 sequences are SGHDT and YYEEEE. Trimming at V came to 3 bases and at J to 1 base, leaving 5 bases not matched to a gene. The DNA of the CDR3 is TGTGCCAGCAGCTGGGGGAGGGCGGGCACAGATACGCAGTATTTT. Translating gives CASSWGRAGTDTQYF.

The chain recombines TRBV15 with TRBJ2-7, with 10 bases lining up with TRBD1. The length of the CDR3 is 14 residues. The germline gives CDR1 LNHNV, CDR2 YYDKDF (reference sequence). The ends lost 5 bases at V and 10 bases at J; junction bases unmatched: 11. The CDR3 here is CATSRDRGSRKQYF. CDR3 nucleotide sequence: TGTGCCACCAGCCGGGACAGGGGTAGTAGAAAACAGTACTTC.